This is a list of T cell receptor beta chains from one sample in a study of CD8 T cells in ankylosing spondylitis. A single record per CDR3 protein comes from TCRdb applying MiXCR to the 5' RACE reads. The sample includes some 130,000 distinct CDR3 sequences, roughly 8.8% of them seen just once. Sequenced: synovial fluid, either unsorted or a sorted T cell fraction (not recorded which). These receptors originate from a male donor with ankylosing spondylitis. CDR3s include the opening cysteine and the closing phenylalanine or tryptophan. The D gene is left open where the match is weak. A clone size is listed for some rows: how often the clone was seen (once, few, many), or a class if it is expanded.

CDR3 DNA: TGTGCCATCAGAGGACAGTCCTACGAGCAGTACTTC
CDR3 protein: CAIRGQSYEQYF
D gene: NA
V gene: TRBV10-3
clone size: many
J gene: TRBJ2-7

CDR3 DNA: TGTGCCAGCTCACCCGCGCCTAGCGGGAGAGGGGGTGAGCAGTTCTTC
CDR3 protein: CASSPAPSGRGGEQFF
D gene: TRBD2
V gene: TRBV18
clone size: NA
J gene: TRBJ2-1

CDR3 DNA: TGTGCCAGCAGTCTACGGGACAGGGAATACGAGCAGTACTTC
CDR3 protein: CASSLRDREYEQYF
D gene: TRBD1
V gene: TRBV6-5
clone size: NA
J gene: TRBJ2-7

CDR3 DNA: TGTGCCAGCAGCTTCGGGACTAGCGGGGAACCCTACGAGCAGTACTTC
CDR3 protein: CASSFGTSGEPYEQYF
D gene: TRBD2
V gene: TRBV7-2
clone size: many
J gene: TRBJ2-7

CDR3 DNA: TGTGCCAGCAGCTTAGATGGAGATGGCTACACCTTC
CDR3 protein: CASSLDGDGYTF
D gene: NA
V gene: TRBV7-2
clone size: many
J gene: TRBJ1-2

CDR3 DNA: TGTGCCAGCGGGACGGCTAATAGCAATCAGCCCCAGCATTTT
CDR3 protein: CASGTANSNQPQHF
D gene: NA
V gene: TRBV2
clone size: few
J gene: TRBJ1-5

CDR3 DNA: TGCAGCGTCAGAGGACTGAGTTATGCTGAGCAGTTCTTC
CDR3 protein: CSVRGLSYAEQFF
D gene: NA
V gene: TRBV29-1
clone size: few
J gene: TRBJ2-1

CDR3 DNA: TGCAGTGTTCTGGGCCAGATTAAAGAGACCCAGTACTTC
CDR3 protein: CSVLGQIKETQYF
D gene: NA
V gene: TRBV20-1
clone size: few
J gene: TRBJ2-5

CDR3 DNA: TGTGCCAGTAGTATAACAAGGAGAGGCAATCAGCCCCAGCATTTT
CDR3 protein: CASSITRRGNQPQHF
D gene: NA
V gene: TRBV19
clone size: many
J gene: TRBJ1-5

CDR3 DNA: TGTGCCAGCAGCTCAGGAGGCGAGCAGTACTTC
CDR3 protein: CASSSGGEQYF
D gene: NA
V gene: TRBV7-3
clone size: many
J gene: TRBJ2-7

CDR3 DNA: TGTGCCAGCAGCGCATTAACAGGGCGGAATTCACCCCTCCACTTT
CDR3 protein: CASSALTGRNSPLHF
D gene: NA
V gene: TRBV5-4
clone size: many
J gene: TRBJ1-6

CDR3 DNA: TGCAGTGCTAGTGGAGCTAGCGGGATAGATACGCAGTATTTT
CDR3 protein: CSASGASGIDTQYF
D gene: TRBD2
V gene: TRBV20-1
clone size: many
J gene: TRBJ2-3

CDR3 DNA: TGTGCCAGCAGTTTAACAAGTTCTAGCACAGATACGCAGTATTTT
CDR3 protein: CASSLTSSSTDTQYF
D gene: NA
V gene: TRBV27
clone size: few
J gene: TRBJ2-3

CDR3 DNA: TGCAGTGCTAGAGACCCCTTAGCGGGAGTTCGGTTCTTC
CDR3 protein: CSARDPLAGVRFF
D gene: TRBD2
V gene: TRBV20-1
clone size: many
J gene: TRBJ2-1

CDR3 DNA: TGTGCCAGCAGCCTCCGGGACAAGACGAGTGGCTACACCTTC
CDR3 protein: CASSLRDKTSGYTF
D gene: NA
V gene: TRBV6-1
clone size: NA
J gene: TRBJ1-2

CDR3 DNA: TGTGCCAGCAGTTACCACGGGCGACAAGAGACCCAGTACTTC
CDR3 protein: CASSYHGRQETQYF
D gene: NA
V gene: TRBV6-5
clone size: few
J gene: TRBJ2-5

CDR3 DNA: TGTGCCAGCAGCGCGGACAGGTCTGAAAAACTGTTTTTT
CDR3 protein: CASSADRSEKLFF
D gene: TRBD1
V gene: TRBV7-2
clone size: NA
J gene: TRBJ1-4

CDR3 DNA: TGTGCCAGCTCCTATACACTAGATCCCTCCTACAATGAGCAGTTCTTC
CDR3 protein: CASSYTLDPSYNEQFF
D gene: NA
V gene: TRBV18
clone size: NA
J gene: TRBJ2-1

CDR3 DNA: TGTGCCAGCAGCTGGGGACTAGCGGGAGGTGCAGATACGCAGTATTTT
CDR3 protein: CASSWGLAGGADTQYF
D gene: NA
V gene: TRBV21-1
clone size: NA
J gene: TRBJ2-3

CDR3 DNA: TGCAGCGTTCGAGGGAGCCCGGGGGGCTACTACGAGCAGTACTTC
CDR3 protein: CSVRGSPGGYYEQYF
D gene: NA
V gene: TRBV29-1
clone size: NA
J gene: TRBJ2-7

CDR3 DNA: TGCAGTGCTATCTACGGGACTAGCGGGGGGGAGCAGTACTTC
CDR3 protein: CSAIYGTSGGEQYF
D gene: TRBD2
V gene: TRBV20-1
clone size: many
J gene: TRBJ2-7

CDR3 DNA: TGTGCCAGCAGCTTAGAGCCCGGAACCGGGGAGCTGTTTTTT
CDR3 protein: CASSLEPGTGELFF
D gene: NA
V gene: TRBV7-9
clone size: NA
J gene: TRBJ2-2

CDR3 DNA: TGTGCCAGCAGCCCTGCGGCACCGAATAGCAATCAGCCCCAGCATTTT
CDR3 protein: CASSPAAPNSNQPQHF
D gene: NA
V gene: TRBV4-2
clone size: many
J gene: TRBJ1-5

CDR3 DNA: TGTGCCAGCAGCTCGCTAACTAGGTCGTCCGGGGAGCTGTTTTTT
CDR3 protein: CASSSLTRSSGELFF
D gene: NA
V gene: TRBV5-6
clone size: many
J gene: TRBJ2-2

CDR3 DNA: TGCGCCAGCAGCCAAGGTCAGCTATTGAACACTGAAGCTTTCTTT
CDR3 protein: CASSQGQLLNTEAFF
D gene: NA
V gene: TRBV4-3
clone size: few
J gene: TRBJ1-1

CDR3 DNA: TGCGCCAGCAGCCGGGGACTAGCCGATGCATCCTACAATGAGCAGTTCTTC
CDR3 protein: CASSRGLADASYNEQFF
D gene: TRBD2
V gene: TRBV5-1
clone size: few
J gene: TRBJ2-1

CDR3 DNA: TGTGCCATCAGTGAGTCGATGCCCAAAGGCTACACCTTC
CDR3 protein: CAISESMPKGYTF
D gene: NA
V gene: TRBV10-3
clone size: many
J gene: TRBJ1-2